This paragraph reports one T cell receptor beta chain. Trimming left V 7 bases short and J 2 bases short, with 9 bases between. The CDR3 extends over 14 amino acids. Per germline, CDR1 WNHNN and CDR2 SYGVQD (reference sequence). Assay used: immunoSEQ multiplex PCR; TCRdb lists only in-frame clones, some missing. The sample has 30,000 to 45,000 clones; just under 75% are singletons. These data come from a study of radiotherapy plus CTLA-4 blockade in lung cancer. Whole-study context: For about 19% of patients, objective responses occurred, and 30% to 35% had disease control.

This clonotype was sampled from a human donor with non-small cell lung cancer who had stable disease on radiotherapy plus ipilimumab. The source material was peripheral blood, sampled from a patient treated with radiotherapy plus ipilimumab. The chain joins TRBV10-1 to TRBJ1-6; D not certain. The CDR3 DNA reads as TGCGCCAGCATGACGCGGACCTATAATTCACCCCTCCACTTT. This sequence encodes CASMTRTYNSPLHF.